The 18 T cell receptor beta chains reported below all come from one sample, sequenced in a study of molecular identifiers for immune sequencing clone quantification. A single record per CDR3 protein comes from TCRdb applying MiXCR to the PCR reads. Of 53,000 or so distinct CDR3 sequences in the sample, just over 35% were seen once. Material: naive CD8+ T cells from blood, with Jurkat cell RNA spiked in. Specified subset: FACS-sorted CD8+CD4-CCR7+CD45RA+ naive T cells. Receptor source: a human donor in good health. Some libraries in this study had Jurkat cell RNA spiked in.

Details on this clonotype: This may be a read error: a much more frequent sequence differs by one nucleotide. The chain combines TRBV7-9 with TRBJ2-3; possibly TRBD2 for D (6 bases). The length of the CDR3 is 16 residues. Germline V gene lookup returns CDR1 SEHNR and CDR2 FQNEAQ (reference sequence). CDR3 amino acids: CASIKTTTGVWDTQCF. The CDR3 bases are TGTGCCAGCATCAAGACTACCACGGGGGTCTGGGATACGCAGTGTTTT.

The rearrangement uses TRBV13 and TRBJ2-5; D remains unclear. CDR3 size: 13 residues. CDR1 is PRHDT and CDR2 is FYEKMQ in the germline V gene (reference sequence). V was pared by 1 base and J by 2 bases, with 5 bases between. The CDR3 loop reads CASSLARQETQYF. The CDR3 DNA reads TGTGCCAGCAGCTTAGCGAGGCAAGAGACCCAGTACTTC.

This rearrangement joins TRBV6-2 or TRBV6-3 to TRBJ2-1, with 10 bases matching TRBD2. J gave up 7 bases and V 2 bases, and 17 bases lay outside the gene matches. The CDR3 runs 19 residues. Germline CDR1 MNHEY, CDR2 SVGEGT. In DNA, the CDR3 is TGTGCCAGCAGTTACCCGATAGGGGGCTCTAGCGGGAGATGGAATGAGCAGTTCTTC. Translated: CASSYPIGGSSGRWNEQFF.

This clonotype came up many times. The chain carries TRBV28 and TRBJ2-7; D gene unclear. The CDR3 is made up of 14 amino acids. Germline assignment: CDR1 MDHEN and CDR2 SYDVKM. V lost 6 bases and J lost 1, with 13 bases in between. CDR3: CASRRLGLSYEQYF. The CDR3 nucleotides read TGTGCCAGCAGAAGACTGGGGTTATCCTACGAGCAGTACTTC.

This clonotype was found a few times. The chain recombines TRBV10-3 with TRBJ2-3, with 11 bases identical to TRBD1. After removal of 6 bases from V and 3 bases from J, the junction contained 5 bases not matched to a gene. This CDR3 is 15 amino acids long. The germline V gene encodes CDR1 ENHRY and CDR2 SYGVKD. The CDR3 DNA reads TGTGCCATCAGAGGACAGGGGGCTTTAACAGATACGCAGTATTTT. It yields the protein CAIRGQGALTDTQYF.

The chain joins TRBV7-9 to TRBJ2-7, with D unresolved. V lost 4 bases and J 3 bases, leaving 4 bases between the germline ends. The CDR3 spans 11 residues. Germline CDR1 reads SEHNR; CDR2 reads FQNEAQ (reference sequence). The CDR3 bases are TGTGCCAGCAGCTCAAACTACGAGCAGTACTTC. Its translation is CASSSNYEQYF.

A note on this clonotype: This is likely a read error, given that the CDR3 carries no conserved phenylalanine or tryptophan at its end. The CDR3 bases are TGTGCCAGCAGCTTTCTGGGCACTGAAGCTTTCTAT. Its translation is CASSFLGTEAFY. The chain uses TRBV7-9 and TRBJ1-1; D ambiguous. Germline-derived CDR1 and CDR2 are SEHNR and FQNEAQ (reference sequence). The CDR3 contains 12 residues. With 3 bases removed from V and 4 bases from J, the gap between germline ends came to 6 bases.

This clonotype has ten or more counts. The chain employs TRBV7-2 and TRBJ2-3; D gene ambiguous. Per germline, CDR1 SGHTA and CDR2 FQGNSA. The CDR3 is made up of 14 amino acids. V was pared by 6 bases and J by 6 bases, with 16 bases between. CDR3 region: CASRGRSGLDTQYF. DNA for the CDR3: TGTGCCAGCAGGGGCCGCAGTGGGTTGGATACGCAGTATTTT. Filled out from reference TRBV7-2 and TRBJ2-3, the complete variable domain reads GAGVSQSPSNKVTEKGKDVELRCDPISGHTALYWYRQSLGQGLEFLIYFQGNSAPDKSGLPSDRFSAERTGGSVSTLTIQRTQQEDSAVYLCASRGRSGLDTQYFGPGTRLTVL.

Notes on this clonotype: This CDR3 fails to terminate in the conserved phenylalanine or tryptophan, so it likely reflects a read error. The rearrangement links TRBV4-2 to TRBJ2-2; TRBD2 is a possible D gene (6 bases). V dropped 2 bases and J dropped 5 bases, with 12 bases sitting between them. The CDR3 is 15 amino acids. Germline V CDR1 and CDR2: LGHNA, YNFKEQ. This CDR3 reads CASSQMGGRTGELFL. CDR3 nucleotides: TGTGCCAGCAGCCAAATGGGGGGACGTACCGGGGAGCTGTTTCTT.

The J gene is TRBJ1-6, the V gene TRBV6-2 or TRBV6-3; D is unresolved. CDR3 length equals 15 residues. The V and J ends lost 2 bases and 10 bases respectively, with 15 bases between them. The V gene's germline CDR1 is MNHEY and CDR2 SVGEGT. Here the CDR3 reads CASSYAPGGGSPLHF. In nucleotides, the CDR3 is TGTGCCAGCAGTTACGCTCCAGGAGGCGGGTCACCCCTCCACTTT.

This clonotype was picked up many times. The genes are TRBV9 and TRBJ2-7, with unresolved D. V shed 4 bases and J shed 1 base, with 15 bases lying between them. Germline CDR1 reads SGDLS; CDR2 reads YYNGEE. This CDR3 is 15 amino acids long. The CDR3 sequence: CASSPGPKGSYEQYF. Here the CDR3 DNA reads TGTGCCAGCAGCCCTGGTCCGAAAGGGTCCTACGAGCAGTACTTC.

The rearrangement uses TRBV28 and TRBJ2-7; TRBD2 aligns across 9 bases. There are 16 residues in the CDR3. Germline CDR1 MDHEN, CDR2 SYDVKM. Trimming removed 4 bases from V and 2 bases from J; junction bases left unmatched: 9. The CDR3 loop is CASSSPSGDAPYEQYF. The CDR3 region has the DNA TGTGCCAGCAGTTCTCCTAGCGGGGACGCGCCCTACGAGCAGTACTTC. The complete variable domain, with remaining parts taken from reference TRBV28 and TRBJ2-7, reads DVKVTQSSRYLVKRTGEKVFLECVQDMDHENMFWYRQDPGLGLRLIYFSYDVKMKEKGDIPEGYSVSREKKERFSLILESASTNQTSMYLCASSSPSGDAPYEQYFGPGTRLTVT.

With regard to this clonotype: This is likely a read error, given that the CDR3 carries no conserved phenylalanine or tryptophan at its end. CDR3: CASSPSNNEQFI. The CDR3 DNA follows: TGTGCCAGCAGTCCCTCGAACAATGAGCAGTTCATC. This chain joins TRBV27 and TRBJ2-1; D call uncertain. The CDR3 length is 12 residues. V dropped 5 bases and J dropped 5 bases, with 7 bases sitting between them. Germline CDR1 is MNHEY and CDR2 is SMNVEV (reference sequence).

This clonotype turned up a few times. A much more abundant neighbour one base away suggests this may be a read error. V usage is TRBV10-2 and J usage is TRBJ1-5; the D is unclear. Germline V lookup: CDR1 WSHSY, CDR2 SAAADI. This CDR3 is built from 9 residues. The CDR3 loop reads CASGEPQQF. For the CDR3, the DNA is TGCGCCAGCGGAGAGCCCCAGCAATTT.

This clonotype was picked up a small number of times. V gene TRBV6-5 combines with J gene TRBJ2-5; tentatively, D is TRBD2 (6 bases). V lost 6 bases to trimming and J lost 2 bases, with 19 bases between them. The CDR3 length is 16 residues. From germline, CDR1 is MNHEY and CDR2 SVGAGI. CDR3: CASSPAQGGAQETQYF. The CDR3, as DNA: TGTGCCAGCAGCCCCGCTCAGGGCGGGGCTCAAGAGACCCAGTACTTC.

The chain employs TRBV6-5 and TRBJ2-5; no definite D call. This CDR3 has 13 amino acids. CDR1 MNHEY and CDR2 SVGAGI come from the germline V gene. V was pared by 6 bases and J by 2 bases, with 10 bases between. The CDR3 DNA sequence: TGTGCCAGCAGGGGGTTTCCGCAAGAGACCCAGTACTTC. Its protein product is CASRGFPQETQYF.

The rearrangement uses TRBV4-2 and TRBJ2-3; D possibly corresponds to TRBD2 (6 bases). Germline values: CDR1 LGHNA, CDR2 YNFKEQ. V lost 4 bases and J lost 4, with 18 bases in between. The CDR3 extends over 16 amino acids. CDR3 amino acids: CASSLARGGMSDTQYF. The CDR3 DNA is TGTGCCAGCAGCCTAGCTCGTGGGGGGATGTCAGATACGCAGTATTTT.

As concerns this clonotype: This could be a read error, since a much larger clone is one nucleotide away. This chain uses TRBV5-6 with TRBJ2-3; D gene uncertain. Germline V gene lookup returns CDR1 SGHDT and CDR2 YYEEEE. Trimming stripped 7 bases from V and 6 bases from J, with 12 bases between. CDR3 length: 12 amino acids. CDR3 loop: CASRPGPDTQYF. CDR3 DNA sequence: TGTGCCAGCCGCCCCGGGCCGGATACGCAGTATTTT.